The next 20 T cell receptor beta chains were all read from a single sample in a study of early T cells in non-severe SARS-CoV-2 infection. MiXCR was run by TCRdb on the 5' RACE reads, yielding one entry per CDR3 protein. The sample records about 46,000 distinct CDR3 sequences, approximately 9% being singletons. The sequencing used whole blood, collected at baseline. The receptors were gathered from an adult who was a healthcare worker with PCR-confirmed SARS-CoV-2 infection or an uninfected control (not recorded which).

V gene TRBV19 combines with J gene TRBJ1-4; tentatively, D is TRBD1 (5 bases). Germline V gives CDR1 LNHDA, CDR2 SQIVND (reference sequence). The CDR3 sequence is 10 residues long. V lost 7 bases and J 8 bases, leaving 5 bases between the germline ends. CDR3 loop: CASKGEKLFF. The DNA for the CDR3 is TGTGCCAGTAAGGGGGAAAAACTGTTTTTT. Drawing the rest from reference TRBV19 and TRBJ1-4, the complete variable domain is DGGITQSPKYLFRKEGQNVTLSCEQNLNHDAMYWYRQDPGQGLRLIYYSQIVNDFQKGDIAEGYSVSREKKESFPLTVTSAQKNPTAFYLCASKGEKLFFGSGTQLSVL.

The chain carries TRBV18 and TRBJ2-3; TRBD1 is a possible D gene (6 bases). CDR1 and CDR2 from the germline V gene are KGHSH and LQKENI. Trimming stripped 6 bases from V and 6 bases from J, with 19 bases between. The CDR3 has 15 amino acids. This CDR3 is CASSLGTTAQDTQYF. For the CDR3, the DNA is TGTGCCAGCTCCCTAGGGACAACTGCACAGGATACGCAGTATTTT.

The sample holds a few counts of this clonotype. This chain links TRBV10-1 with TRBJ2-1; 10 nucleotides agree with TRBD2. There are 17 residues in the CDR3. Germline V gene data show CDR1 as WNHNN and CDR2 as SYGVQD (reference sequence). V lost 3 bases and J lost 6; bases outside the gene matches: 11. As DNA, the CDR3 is TGCGCCAGCAGTGAAAAGTCTAGCGGGAGTCTGGGCAATGAGCAGTTCTTC. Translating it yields CASSEKSSGSLGNEQFF.

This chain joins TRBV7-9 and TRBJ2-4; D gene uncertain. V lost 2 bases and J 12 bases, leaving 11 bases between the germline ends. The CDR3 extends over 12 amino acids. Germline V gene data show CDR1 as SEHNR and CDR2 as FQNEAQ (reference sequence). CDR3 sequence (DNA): TGTGCCAGCAGCTTAATGTCAGGTTCTCAGTACTTC. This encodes CASSLMSGSQYF.

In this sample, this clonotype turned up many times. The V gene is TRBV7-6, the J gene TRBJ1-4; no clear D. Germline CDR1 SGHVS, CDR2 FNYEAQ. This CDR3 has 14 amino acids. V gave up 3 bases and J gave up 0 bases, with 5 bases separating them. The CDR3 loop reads CASSFGPTNEKLFF. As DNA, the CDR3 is TGTGCCAGCAGCTTTGGTCCAACTAATGAAAAACTGTTTTTT. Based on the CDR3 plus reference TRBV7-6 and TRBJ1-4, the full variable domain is GAGVSQSPRYKVTKRGQDVALRCDPISGHVSLYWYRQALGQGPEFLTYFNYEAQQDKSGLPNDRFSAERPEGSISTLTIQRTEQRDSAMYRCASSFGPTNEKLFFGSGTQLSVL.

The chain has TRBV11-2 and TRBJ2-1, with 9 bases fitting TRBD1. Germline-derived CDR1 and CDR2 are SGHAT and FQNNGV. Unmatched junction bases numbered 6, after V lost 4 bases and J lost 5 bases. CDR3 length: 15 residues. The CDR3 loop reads CASSSGDRVDNEQFF. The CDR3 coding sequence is TGTGCCAGCAGCTCAGGGGACAGGGTGGACAATGAGCAGTTCTTC.

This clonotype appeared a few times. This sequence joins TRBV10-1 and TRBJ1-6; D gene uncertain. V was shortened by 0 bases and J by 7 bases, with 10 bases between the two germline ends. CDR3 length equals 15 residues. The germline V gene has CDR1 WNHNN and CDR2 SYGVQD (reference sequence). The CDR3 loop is CASSESSHGNSPLHF. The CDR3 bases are TGCGCCAGCAGTGAGTCTAGCCACGGGAATTCACCCCTCCACTTT.

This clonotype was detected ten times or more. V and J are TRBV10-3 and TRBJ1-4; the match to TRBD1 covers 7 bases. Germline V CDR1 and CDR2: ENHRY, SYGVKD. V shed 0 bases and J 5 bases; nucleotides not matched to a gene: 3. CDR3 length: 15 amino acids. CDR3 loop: CAISESTGKNEKLFF. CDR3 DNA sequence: TGTGCCATCAGTGAGTCGACAGGGAAAAATGAAAAACTGTTTTTT.

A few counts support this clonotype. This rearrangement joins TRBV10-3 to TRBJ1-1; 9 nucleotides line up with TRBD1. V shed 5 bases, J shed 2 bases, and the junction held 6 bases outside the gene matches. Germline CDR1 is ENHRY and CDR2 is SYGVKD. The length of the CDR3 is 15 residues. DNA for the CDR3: TGTGCCATCAGTACCCCGGGACAGGGAAACACTGAAGCTTTCTTT. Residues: CAISTPGQGNTEAFF.

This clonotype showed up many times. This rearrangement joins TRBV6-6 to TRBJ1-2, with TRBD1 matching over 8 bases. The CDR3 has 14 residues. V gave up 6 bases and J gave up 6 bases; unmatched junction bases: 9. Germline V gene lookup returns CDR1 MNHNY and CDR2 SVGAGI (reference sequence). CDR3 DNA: TGTGCCAGCAGGCAATCGACAGGGGCCGATGGCTACACCTTC. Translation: CASRQSTGADGYTF.

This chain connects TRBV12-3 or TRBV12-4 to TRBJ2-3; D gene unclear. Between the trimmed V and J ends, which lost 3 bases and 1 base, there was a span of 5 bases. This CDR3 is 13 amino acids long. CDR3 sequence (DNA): TGTGCCAGCAGTTTTGAGGGCACAGATACGCAGTATTTT. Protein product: CASSFEGTDTQYF.

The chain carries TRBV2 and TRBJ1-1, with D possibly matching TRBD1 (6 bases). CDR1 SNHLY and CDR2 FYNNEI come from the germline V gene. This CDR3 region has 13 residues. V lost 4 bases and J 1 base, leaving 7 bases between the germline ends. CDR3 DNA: TGTGCCAGCAGTGGGACAGCGAACACTGAAGCTTTCTTT. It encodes CASSGTANTEAFF.

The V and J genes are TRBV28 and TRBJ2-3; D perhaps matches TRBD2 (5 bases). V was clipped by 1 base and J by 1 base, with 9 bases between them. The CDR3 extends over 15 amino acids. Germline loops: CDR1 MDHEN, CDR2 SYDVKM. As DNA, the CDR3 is TGTGCCAGCAGTTTATCGGCGGAGGGCACAGATACGCAGTATTTT. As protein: CASSLSAEGTDTQYF.

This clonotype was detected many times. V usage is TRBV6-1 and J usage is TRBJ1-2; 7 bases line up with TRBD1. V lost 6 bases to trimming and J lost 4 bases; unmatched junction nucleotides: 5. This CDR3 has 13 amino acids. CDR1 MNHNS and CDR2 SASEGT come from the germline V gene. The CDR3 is CASRGDSFYGYTF. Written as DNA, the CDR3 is TGTGCCAGCAGGGGGGACAGCTTCTATGGCTACACCTTC.

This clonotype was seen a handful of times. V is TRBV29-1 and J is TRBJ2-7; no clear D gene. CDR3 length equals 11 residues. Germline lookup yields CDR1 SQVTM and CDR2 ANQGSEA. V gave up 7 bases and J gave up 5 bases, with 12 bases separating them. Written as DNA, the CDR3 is TGCAGCGCCCAGCTCTATGACGAGCAGTACTTC. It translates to CSAQLYDEQYF.

This chain's CDR3 is CASSRDRNQPQHF. The CDR3 nucleotides read TGTGCCAGCAGCCGGGACCGAAATCAGCCCCAGCATTTT. The chain is built from TRBV6-2 or TRBV6-3 and TRBJ1-5; D possibly corresponds to TRBD1 (5 bases). Germline CDR1 MNHEY, CDR2 SVGEGT. V lost 6 bases, J lost 4 bases, and 10 bases lay in between. The CDR3 has 13 residues.

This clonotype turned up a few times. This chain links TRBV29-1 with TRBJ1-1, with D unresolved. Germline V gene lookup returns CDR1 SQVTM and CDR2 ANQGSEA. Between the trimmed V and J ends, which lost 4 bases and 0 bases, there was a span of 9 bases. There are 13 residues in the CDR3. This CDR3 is CSVVQILNTEAFF. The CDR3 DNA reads TGCAGCGTTGTTCAGATTTTGAACACTGAAGCTTTCTTT.

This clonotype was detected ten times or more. CDR3 sequence reads: CSASQGDTQYF. In nucleotides, the CDR3 is TGCAGTGCCTCGCAGGGCGATACGCAGTATTTT. This chain links TRBV20-1 with TRBJ2-3; D perhaps matches TRBD1 (5 bases). The length of the CDR3 is 11 residues. V was cut by 6 bases and J by 6 bases, with 10 bases left in between. The V gene's germline CDR1 is DFQATT and CDR2 SNEGSKA (reference sequence).

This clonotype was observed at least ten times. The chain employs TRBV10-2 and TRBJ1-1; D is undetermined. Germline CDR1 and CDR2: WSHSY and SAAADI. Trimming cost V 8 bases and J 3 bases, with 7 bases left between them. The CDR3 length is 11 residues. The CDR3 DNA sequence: TGCGCCAGCGGAAGGGACACTGAAGCTTTCTTT. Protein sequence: CASGRDTEAFF.

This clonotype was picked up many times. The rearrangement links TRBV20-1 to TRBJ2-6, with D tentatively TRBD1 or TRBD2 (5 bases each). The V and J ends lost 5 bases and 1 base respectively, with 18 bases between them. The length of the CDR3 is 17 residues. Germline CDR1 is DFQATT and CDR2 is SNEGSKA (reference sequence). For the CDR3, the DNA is TGCAGTGCTCTGCCGGGACGGCGACCATCTGGGGCCAACGTCCTGACTTTC. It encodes CSALPGRRPSGANVLTF.